This T cell receptor beta chain came from a study of response to subunit inactivated influenza vaccine (dated by TCRdb to the late 2010s). The study in broad terms: The study used deep quantitative T cell receptor repertoire profiling to track responses to a trivalent subunit inactivated influenza vaccine. Study-wide conclusions, independent of this receptor: The authors suggested that each seasonal influenza vaccination may recruit only a limited number of new T cells.

The library was built by means of RT-PCR. Reads for this sample came from an Illumina HiSeq 2500. The public reads were reanalyzed by TCRdb: fastp trimming at Q25, MiXCR alignment, in-frame beta chains only. Rows merge per CDR3 protein into single entries with the most common DNA and genes. Across this sample there are about 530,000 distinct CDR3 sequences, with approximately 12% seen only once. The top ten hold approximately 10% of the sample. This clonotype was observed a handful of times. Its binding antigen is unknown. One base away there is no much larger clone; base qualities are not given. Counted from cysteine to phenylalanine, this CDR3 has 15 amino acids. This entry keeps only the CDR3 DNA: 45 bases, framed from base 1. V is cut back by 5 bases and J by 8 bases, with 13 bases in the junction unmatched. CDR1 and CDR2 are drawn from the germline V gene: SGDLS, YYNGEE.

The sequence derives from a man aged 45 to 65 who received an inactivated influenza vaccine. Donor details come from another sample of the same person, matched by shared clones. Here the sequenced sample was PBMCs from blood, taken on the day of vaccination. The chain is assembled from TRBV9 and TRBJ2-1, with 7 middle bases fitting TRBD1. The CDR3 here reads CASSFGTVPLYEQFF. The nucleotides read TGTGCCAGCAGTTTCGGGACAGTCCCCCTTTATGAGCAGTTCTTC.